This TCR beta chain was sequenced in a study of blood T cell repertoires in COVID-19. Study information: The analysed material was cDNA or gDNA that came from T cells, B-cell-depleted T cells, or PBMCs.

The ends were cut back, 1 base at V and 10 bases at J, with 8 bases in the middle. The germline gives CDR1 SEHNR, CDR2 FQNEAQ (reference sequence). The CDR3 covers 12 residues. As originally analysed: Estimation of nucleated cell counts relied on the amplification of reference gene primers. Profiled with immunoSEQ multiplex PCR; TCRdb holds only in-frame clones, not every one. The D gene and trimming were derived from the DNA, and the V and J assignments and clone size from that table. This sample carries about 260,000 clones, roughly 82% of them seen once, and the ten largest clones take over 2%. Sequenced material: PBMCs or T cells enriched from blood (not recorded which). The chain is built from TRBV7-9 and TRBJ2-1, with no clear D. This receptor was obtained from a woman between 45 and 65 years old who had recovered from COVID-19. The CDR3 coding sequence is TGTGCCAGCAGCTTAGTCGACTTAGAGCAGTTCTTC. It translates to CASSLVDLEQFF.